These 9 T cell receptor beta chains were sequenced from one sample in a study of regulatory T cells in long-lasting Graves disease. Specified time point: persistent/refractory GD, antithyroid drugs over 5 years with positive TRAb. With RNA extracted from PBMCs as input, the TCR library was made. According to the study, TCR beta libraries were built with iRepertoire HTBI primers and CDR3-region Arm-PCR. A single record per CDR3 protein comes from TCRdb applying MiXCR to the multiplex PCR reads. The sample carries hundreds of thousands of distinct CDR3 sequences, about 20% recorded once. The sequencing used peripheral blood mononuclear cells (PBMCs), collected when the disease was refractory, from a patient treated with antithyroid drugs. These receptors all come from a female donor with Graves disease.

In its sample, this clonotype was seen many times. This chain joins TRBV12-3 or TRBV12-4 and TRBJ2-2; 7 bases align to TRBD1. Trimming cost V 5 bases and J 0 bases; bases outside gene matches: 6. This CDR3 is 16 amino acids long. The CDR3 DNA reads TGTGCCAGCAGTCCCTCGGGACAGTCGAACACCGGGGAGCTGTTTTTT. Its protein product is CASSPSGQSNTGELFF.

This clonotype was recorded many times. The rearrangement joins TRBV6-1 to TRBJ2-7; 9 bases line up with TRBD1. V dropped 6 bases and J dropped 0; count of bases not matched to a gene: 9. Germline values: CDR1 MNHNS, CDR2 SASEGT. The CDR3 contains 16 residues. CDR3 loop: CASRTRGQGSSYEQYF. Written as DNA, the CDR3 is TGTGCCAGCAGGACCAGGGGACAGGGTTCCTCCTACGAGCAGTACTTC.

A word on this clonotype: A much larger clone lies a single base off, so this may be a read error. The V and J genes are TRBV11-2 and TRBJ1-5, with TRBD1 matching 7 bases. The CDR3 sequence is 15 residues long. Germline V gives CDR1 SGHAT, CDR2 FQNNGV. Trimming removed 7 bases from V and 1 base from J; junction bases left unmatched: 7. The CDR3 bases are TGTGCCAGCAACCAAGGGACAGTCAGCAATCAGCCCCAGCATTTT. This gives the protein CASNQGTVSNQPQHF.

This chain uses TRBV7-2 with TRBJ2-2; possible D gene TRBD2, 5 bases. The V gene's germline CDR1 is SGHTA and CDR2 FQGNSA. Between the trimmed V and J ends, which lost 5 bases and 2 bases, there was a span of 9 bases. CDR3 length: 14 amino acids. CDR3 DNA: TGTGCCAGCAGCCAGAGCGGTAACACCGGGGAGCTGTTTTTT. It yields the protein CASSQSGNTGELFF. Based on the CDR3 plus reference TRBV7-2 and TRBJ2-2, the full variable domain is GAGVSQSPSNKVTEKGKDVELRCDPISGHTALYWYRQSLGQGLEFLIYFQGNSAPDKSGLPSDRFSAERTGGSVSTLTIQRTQQEDSAVYLCASSQSGNTGELFFGEGSRLTVL.

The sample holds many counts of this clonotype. The CDR3 sequence: CASRYPGPTYEQYF. As DNA, the CDR3 is TGTGCCAGCAGATATCCGGGACCCACCTACGAGCAGTACTTC. The rearrangement links TRBV28 to TRBJ2-7, with D perhaps TRBD1 or TRBD2 (5 bases each). The V and J ends lost 6 bases and 2 bases respectively, with 14 bases between them. The CDR3 sequence is 14 residues long. The V gene's germline CDR1 is MDHEN and CDR2 SYDVKM.

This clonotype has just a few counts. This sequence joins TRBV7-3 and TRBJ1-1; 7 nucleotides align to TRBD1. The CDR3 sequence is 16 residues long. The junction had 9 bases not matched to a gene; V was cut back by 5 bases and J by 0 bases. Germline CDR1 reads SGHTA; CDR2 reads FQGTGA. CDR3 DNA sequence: TGTGCCAGCAGCCCAACAGGGGTTGGGGTGAACACTGAAGCTTTCTTT. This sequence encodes CASSPTGVGVNTEAFF.

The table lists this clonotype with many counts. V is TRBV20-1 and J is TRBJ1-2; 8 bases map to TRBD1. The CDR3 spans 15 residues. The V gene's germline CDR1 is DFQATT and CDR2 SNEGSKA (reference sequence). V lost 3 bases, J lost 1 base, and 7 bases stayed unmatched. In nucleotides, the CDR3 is TGCAGTGCTAGTTCACAGGGGGGTTATAACTATGGCTACACCTTC. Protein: CSASSQGGYNYGYTF.

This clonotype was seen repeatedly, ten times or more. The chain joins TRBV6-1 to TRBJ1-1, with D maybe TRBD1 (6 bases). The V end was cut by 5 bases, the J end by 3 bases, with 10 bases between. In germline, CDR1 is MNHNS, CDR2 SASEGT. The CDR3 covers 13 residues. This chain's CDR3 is CASSRQGYTEAFF. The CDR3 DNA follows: TGTGCCAGCAGTCGTCAGGGGTACACTGAAGCTTTCTTT.

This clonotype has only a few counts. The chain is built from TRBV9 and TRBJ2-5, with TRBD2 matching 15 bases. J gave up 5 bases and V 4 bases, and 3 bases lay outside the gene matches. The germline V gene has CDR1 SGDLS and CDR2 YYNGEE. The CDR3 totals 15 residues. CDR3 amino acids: CASSPGTSGGETQYF. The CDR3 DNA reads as TGTGCCAGCAGCCCGGGGACTAGCGGGGGGGAGACCCAGTACTTC.